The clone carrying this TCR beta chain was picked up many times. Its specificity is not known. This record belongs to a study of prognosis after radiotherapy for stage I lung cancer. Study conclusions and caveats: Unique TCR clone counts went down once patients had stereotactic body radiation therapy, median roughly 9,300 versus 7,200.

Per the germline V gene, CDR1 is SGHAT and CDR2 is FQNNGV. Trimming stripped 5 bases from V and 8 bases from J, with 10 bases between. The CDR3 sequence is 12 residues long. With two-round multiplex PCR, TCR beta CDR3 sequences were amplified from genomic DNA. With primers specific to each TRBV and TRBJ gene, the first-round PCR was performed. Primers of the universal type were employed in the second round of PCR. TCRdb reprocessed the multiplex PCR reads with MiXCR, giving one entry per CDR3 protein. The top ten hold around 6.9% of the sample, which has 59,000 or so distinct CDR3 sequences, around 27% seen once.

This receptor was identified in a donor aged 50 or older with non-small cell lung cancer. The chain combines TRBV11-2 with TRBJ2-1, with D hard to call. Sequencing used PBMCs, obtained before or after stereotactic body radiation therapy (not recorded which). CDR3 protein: CASSPFRDEQFF. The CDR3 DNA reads TGTGCCAGCAGCCCTTTCCGCGATGAGCAGTTCTTC.